Presented here are 6 T cell receptor beta chains from one specimen sequenced in a study of cytomegalovirus exposure and HLA in healthy donors. 60 Vbeta and 13 Jbeta primers were used in PCR. The table came from immunoSEQ multiplex PCR; TCRdb's copy has only in-frame clones and leaves some out. The sample lists 99,000 or so clones; around 70% were seen once. The specimen was PBMCs. The receptors were sampled from a man in his forties in good health and CMV-seronegative.

The chain uses TRBV19 and TRBJ1-1; 7 bases align to TRBD1. The ends lost 4 bases at V and 0 bases at J; junction bases unmatched: 5. Germline-derived CDR1 and CDR2 are LNHDA and SQIVND (reference sequence). The CDR3 is 15 residues long. CDR3 sequence reads: CASSNKRGLNTEAFF. In DNA, the CDR3 is TGTGCCAGTAGTAATAAAAGGGGGCTGAACACTGAAGCTTTCTTT. Full variable domain (rest looked up from reference TRBV19 and TRBJ1-1): DGGITQSPKYLFRKEGQNVTLSCEQNLNHDAMYWYRQDPGQGLRLIYYSQIVNDFQKGDIAEGYSVSREKKESFPLTVTSAQKNPTAFYLCASSNKRGLNTEAFFGQGTRLTVV.

The sample holds a few counts of this clone. V and J are TRBV5-1 and TRBJ1-1; 7 positions agree with TRBD1. This CDR3 spans 14 amino acids. J gave up 1 base and V 3 bases, and 3 bases lay outside the gene matches. Germline loops: CDR1 SGHRS, CDR2 YFSETQ. Written as DNA, the CDR3 is TGCGCCAGCAGCTCGACAGGGCCGAACACTGAAGCTTTCTTT. Encoded protein: CASSSTGPNTEAFF. Using reference TRBV5-1 and TRBJ1-1 for the parts outside the CDR3, the full variable domain is KAGVTQTPRYLIKTRGQQVTLSCSPISGHRSVSWYQQTPGQGLQFLFEYFSETQRNKGNFPGRFSGRQFSNSRSEMNVSTLELGDSALYLCASSSTGPNTEAFFGQGTRLTVV.

The chain uses TRBV6-5 and TRBJ2-5; 7 bases map to TRBD1. In germline, CDR1 is MNHEY, CDR2 SVGAGI. The CDR3 is 14 amino acids. Trimming removed 5 bases from V and 5 bases from J; junction bases left unmatched: 8. CDR3 sequence reads: CASSTGQSVETQYF. DNA for the CDR3: TGTGCCAGCAGTACGGGACAGTCTGTGGAGACCCAGTACTTC.

The chain combines TRBV6-5 with TRBJ1-4, with 11 bases lining up with TRBD1. Germline V gives CDR1 MNHEY, CDR2 SVGAGI. Trimming at V came to 6 bases and at J to 7 bases, leaving 4 bases not matched to a gene. The CDR3 has 14 residues. CDR3 nucleotide sequence: TGTGCCAGCAGCCAGGGACAGGGGGGTGAAAAACTGTTTTTT. Translating it yields CASSQGQGGEKLFF.

The V call is TRBV5-4, the J call TRBJ1-2, with TRBD1 identical over 7 bases. The trim removed 4 bases at V and 0 bases at J, leaving 3 bases unmatched. The CDR3 totals 14 residues. The germline V gene encodes CDR1 SGHNT and CDR2 YYREEE (reference sequence). The CDR3 coding sequence is TGTGCCAGCAGCACCGGGACAGCTAACTATGGCTACACCTTC. Protein sequence: CASSTGTANYGYTF. Filled out from reference TRBV5-4 and TRBJ1-2, the complete variable domain reads ETGVTQSPTHLIKTRGQQVTLRCSSQSGHNTVSWYQQALGQGPQFIFQYYREEENGRGNFPPRFSGLQFPNYSSELNVNALELDDSALYLCASSTGTANYGYTFGSGTRLTVV.

J is TRBJ2-2 and V is TRBV5-1, with TRBD2 matching 12 bases. CDR1 is SGHRS and CDR2 is YFSETQ in the germline V gene. The CDR3 sequence is 16 residues long. With V trimmed by 4 bases and J by 7 bases, 8 bases remained unmatched. CDR3 residues: CASSPWTSGTGGELFF. The CDR3 region has the DNA TGCGCCAGCAGCCCCTGGACTAGCGGGACGGGCGGGGAGCTGTTTTTT.